The sequence of this T cell receptor beta chain was determined in a study of blood T cells in healthy people across ages. Study-wide background: Template-switching capture recovered about one barcoded beta molecule per two T cells.

This CDR3 spans 12 amino acids. The germline V and J ends were trimmed by 6 bases and 8 bases, with 10 bases remaining between them. The V gene's germline CDR1 is SEHNR and CDR2 FQNEAQ (reference sequence). Primers used in a second PCR of about 7 to 11 cycles were a sample-barcoded 5' primer and a J-beta primer mix. A template-switch adaptor with 12 random nucleotides tagged each cDNA molecule. TCRdb re-analysed the 5' RACE reads in MiXCR, keeping a single row per CDR3 protein. Among 650,000 to 950,000 distinct CDR3 sequences listed, around 45% were seen once. Study observations and caveats: Strong correlation was found linking TCR beta diversity to naive T cell percentage. Since the PBMCs were unsorted, naive and antigen-experienced cells could not be conclusively compared.

With regard to this clonotype: Its antigen is unknown.

This receptor was identified in a man in his 60s in good health. Material for sequencing was blood. The V gene is TRBV7-9, the J gene TRBJ1-4; D is uncertain. The CDR3 sequence is CASSAAGEKLFF. For the CDR3, the DNA is TGTGCCAGCAGTGCCGCGGGGGAAAAACTGTTTTTT.